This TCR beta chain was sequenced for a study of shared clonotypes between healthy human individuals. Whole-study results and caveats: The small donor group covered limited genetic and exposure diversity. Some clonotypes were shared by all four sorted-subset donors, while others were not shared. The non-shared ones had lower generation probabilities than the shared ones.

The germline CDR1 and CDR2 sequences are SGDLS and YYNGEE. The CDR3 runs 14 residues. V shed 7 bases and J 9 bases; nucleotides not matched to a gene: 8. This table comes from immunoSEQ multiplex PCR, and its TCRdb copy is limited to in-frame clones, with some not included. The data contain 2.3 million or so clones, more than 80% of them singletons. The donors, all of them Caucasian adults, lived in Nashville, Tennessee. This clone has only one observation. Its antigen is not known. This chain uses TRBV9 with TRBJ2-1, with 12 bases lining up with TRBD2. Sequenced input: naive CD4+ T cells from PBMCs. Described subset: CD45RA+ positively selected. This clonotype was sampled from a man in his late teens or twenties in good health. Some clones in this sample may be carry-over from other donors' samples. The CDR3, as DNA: TGTGCCAGCCAAAGACTAGCGGGAGTTGCTGAGCAGTTCTTC. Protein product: CASQRLAGVAEQFF.